This T cell receptor (beta chain) was recovered during a study of T-cell memory formation after mild COVID-19. About the research overall: The study found TCR clusters largely donor specific.

Findings and limits, study-wide: Pre-infection memory harbored some responding clones, suggesting cross-reactive memory joined.

CDR3 length equals 13 residues. V dropped 5 bases and J dropped 4 bases, with 11 bases sitting between them. Germline V CDR1 and CDR2: SGHTA, FQGNSA. As regards this clonotype: Its antigen is currently unknown.

The TCR alpha and TCR beta cDNA libraries, bearing sample barcodes and UMIs, were generated by 5'RACE using constant-segment primers. TCRdb re-analysed the 5' RACE reads in MiXCR, keeping a single row per CDR3 protein. The table shows 350,000 or so distinct CDR3 sequences, with under 15% occurring only once. Sequences were obtained from PBMCs or a T cell subset sorted from them (not recorded which). This sequence was found in a man between 18 and 35 years old who had mild COVID-19 (a few samples of this study predate the infection). Cell type and time point are not known. The chain links TRBV7-2 to TRBJ2-5, with a tentative D call TRBD1 (5 bases). CDR3 amino acids: CASSPGYSETQYF. Here the CDR3 DNA reads TGTGCCAGCAGCCCAGGGTATTCAGAGACCCAGTACTTC.